The T cell receptor beta chain under discussion was sequenced for a study of a mutant IDH1 vaccine in newly diagnosed glioma. Looking at the study overall: Vaccinations were initiated 4-6 weeks following radiotherapy alone, or were given together with temozolomide cycles. The therapy given earlier, which was standard therapy, consisted of radiotherapy, temozolomide, or both, and most of the patients received both.

The CDR3 is made up of 15 amino acids. Germline CDR1 LNHDA, CDR2 SQIVND (reference sequence). V gave up 4 bases and J gave up 7 bases, with 17 bases separating them. Points on this clone: Its antigen remains unidentified.

Time point of the sample: week 35, safety follow-up. The vaccine gave 300 ug of a 20-mer mutant IDH1 peptide subcutaneously per dose. Data came from immunoSEQ multiplex PCR; TCRdb stores just in-frame clones and leaves some out. The sample yields tens of thousands of clones, more than 70% seen once. V gene TRBV19 combines with J gene TRBJ2-1; TRBD2 might be the D (6 bases). The receptor was derived from a man younger than 35 with glioma. The sample in question was PBMCs, obtained from a glioma patient whose treatment included an IDH1 peptide vaccine. CDR3 loop: CASSNKGEVANEQFF. The CDR3 DNA sequence: TGTGCCAGTAGTAATAAAGGGGAGGTGGCAAATGAGCAGTTCTTC.